This section outlines one T cell receptor beta chain sequence together with its context. Its specificity is not known. These data come from a study of identifying expanded T cells in peripheral blood. Broader study findings: Differentially abundant clones: 1 to 1.5 between replicates, 16.4 at around 15 days, more than 18 at four.

Trimming removed 5 bases at V and 2 bases at J, with 9 bases between. Germline V lookup: CDR1 LGHNA, CDR2 YNFKEQ. The CDR3 has 13 amino acids. Assay used: immunoSEQ multiplex PCR; TCRdb lists only in-frame clones, some missing. The sample includes roughly 100,000 clones, approximately 88% of them seen just once. The sequence came from a person between 18 and 75 years old in good health. Material: blood. J is TRBJ2-5 and V is TRBV4-2, with D hard to call. The CDR3 reads CASSRATQETQYF. CDR3 sequence (DNA): TGTGCCAGCAGCAGAGCAACTCAAGAGACCCAGTACTTC.